The present TCR beta chain was sequenced within a study of PD-1 blockade in classical Hodgkin lymphoma. At the level of the study: Once every 2 weeks, patients received intravenous nivolumab at 3 mg/kg.

Regarding time point: cycle 4 day 1 (C4D1), after more than five weeks of nivolumab. Each patient's relapse followed autologous stem cell transplantation, and brentuximab vedotin exposure varied. Magnetic negative selection was used to purify CD4+ T cells from PBMCs that had been thawed. Generated by immunoSEQ multiplex PCR, the TCRdb table keeps only in-frame clones and is missing some. This table holds 30,000 to 40,000 clones, 92% found once. Study observations and caveats: Nivolumab initiated under 1 year post-ASCT led to patient exclusion. At C4D1, TCR diversity had climbed significantly for CD4+ cells, though not for CD8+ cells.

The CDR3 length is 13 residues. The germline gives CDR1 MNHNS, CDR2 SASEGT. V was shortened by 6 bases and J by 2 bases, with 7 bases between the two germline ends. Comment on this clone: The antigen remains undetermined.

The rearrangement joins TRBV6-1 to TRBJ2-2, with a tentative D call TRBD1 (5 bases). Sequenced material: CD4+ T cells from blood, taken before the fourth cycle of nivolumab. This receptor was taken from a human donor with classical Hodgkin lymphoma. The CDR3 DNA reads as TGTGCCAGCAGGACAGTCAACACCGGGGAGCTGTTTTTT. This sequence encodes CASRTVNTGELFF.